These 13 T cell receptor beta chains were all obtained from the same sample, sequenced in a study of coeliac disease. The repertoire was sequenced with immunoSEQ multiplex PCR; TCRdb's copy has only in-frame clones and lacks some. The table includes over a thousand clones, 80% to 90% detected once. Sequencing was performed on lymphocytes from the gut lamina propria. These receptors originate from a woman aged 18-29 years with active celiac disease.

The CDR3 DNA reads as TGCGCCAGCAGCCAACTACGCCTTCCGGGAGCAAGCGAGCAGTACTTC. The encoded protein is CASSQLRLPGASEQYF. This chain links TRBV4-1 with TRBJ2-7, with D tentatively TRBD2 (6 bases). This CDR3 has 16 residues. The germline V and J ends were trimmed by 2 bases and 6 bases, with 20 bases remaining between them. The germline V gene has CDR1 MGHRA and CDR2 YSYEKL.

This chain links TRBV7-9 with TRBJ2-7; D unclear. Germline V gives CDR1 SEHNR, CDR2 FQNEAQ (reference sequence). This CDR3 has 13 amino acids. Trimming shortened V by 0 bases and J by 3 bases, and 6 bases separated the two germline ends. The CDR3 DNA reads TGTGCCAGCAGCTTAGCGGGCAGCTACGAGCAGTACTTC. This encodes CASSLAGSYEQYF.

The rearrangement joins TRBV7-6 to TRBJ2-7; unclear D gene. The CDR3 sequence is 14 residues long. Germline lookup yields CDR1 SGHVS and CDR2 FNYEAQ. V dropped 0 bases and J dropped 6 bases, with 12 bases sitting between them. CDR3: CASSLALISPEQYF. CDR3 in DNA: TGTGCCAGCAGCTTAGCGCTAATATCCCCCGAGCAGTACTTC.

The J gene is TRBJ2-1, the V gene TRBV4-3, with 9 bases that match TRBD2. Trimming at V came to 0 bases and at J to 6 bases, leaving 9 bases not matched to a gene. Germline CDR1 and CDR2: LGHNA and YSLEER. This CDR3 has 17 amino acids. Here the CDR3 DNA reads TGCGCCAGCAGCCAAGAGTGGCGGGGGGGCCTCGGCAATGAGCAGTTCTTC. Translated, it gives CASSQEWRGGLGNEQFF.

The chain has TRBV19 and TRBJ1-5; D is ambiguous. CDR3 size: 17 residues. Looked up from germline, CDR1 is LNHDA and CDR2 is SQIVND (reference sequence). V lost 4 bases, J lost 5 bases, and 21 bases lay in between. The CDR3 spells CASSSGLLLQWDQPQHF. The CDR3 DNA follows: TGTGCCAGTAGTAGCGGGCTCTTGCTACAATGGGATCAGCCCCAGCATTTT.

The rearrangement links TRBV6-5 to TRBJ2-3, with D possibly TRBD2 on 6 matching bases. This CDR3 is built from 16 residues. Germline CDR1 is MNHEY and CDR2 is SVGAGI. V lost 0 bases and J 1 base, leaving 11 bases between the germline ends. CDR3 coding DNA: TGTGCCAGCAGTTACTCCTTTCAGCGGGGCACAGATACGCAGTATTTT. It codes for CASSYSFQRGTDTQYF.

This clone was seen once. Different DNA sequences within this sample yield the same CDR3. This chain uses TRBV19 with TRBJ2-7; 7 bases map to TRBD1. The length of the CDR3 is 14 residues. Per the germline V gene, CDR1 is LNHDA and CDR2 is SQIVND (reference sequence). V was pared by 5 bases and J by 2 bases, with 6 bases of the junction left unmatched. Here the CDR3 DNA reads TGTGCCAGTAGTGCTCGACAGGGCGCCTACGAGCAGTACTTC. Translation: CASSARQGAYEQYF.

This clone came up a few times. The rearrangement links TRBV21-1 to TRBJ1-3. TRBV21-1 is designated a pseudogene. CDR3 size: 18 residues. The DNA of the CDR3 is TGTGCCAGCAGCAAAGGTAATGTTAAGGAGGGTCCCCGAAACACCATATATTTT. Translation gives CASSKGNVKEGPRNTIYF.

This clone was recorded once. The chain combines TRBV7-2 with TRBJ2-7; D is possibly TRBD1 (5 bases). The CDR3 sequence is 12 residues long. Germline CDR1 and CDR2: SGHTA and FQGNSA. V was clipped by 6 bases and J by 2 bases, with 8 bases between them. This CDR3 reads CASRSGTYEQYF. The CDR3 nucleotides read TGTGCCAGCAGATCAGGGACCTACGAGCAGTACTTC.

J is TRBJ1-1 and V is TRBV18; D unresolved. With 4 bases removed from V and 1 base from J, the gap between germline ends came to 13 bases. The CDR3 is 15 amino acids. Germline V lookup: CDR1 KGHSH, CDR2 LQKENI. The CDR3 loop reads CASSLSTGRNTEAFF. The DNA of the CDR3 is TGTGCCAGCTCACTATCCACCGGGAGGAACACTGAAGCTTTCTTT.

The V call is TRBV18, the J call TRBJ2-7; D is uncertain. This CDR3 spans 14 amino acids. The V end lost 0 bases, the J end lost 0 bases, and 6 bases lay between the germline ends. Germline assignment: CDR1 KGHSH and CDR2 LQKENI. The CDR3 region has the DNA TGTGCCAGCTCACCACCGTGGAGCTCCTACGAGCAGTACTTC. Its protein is CASSPPWSSYEQYF.

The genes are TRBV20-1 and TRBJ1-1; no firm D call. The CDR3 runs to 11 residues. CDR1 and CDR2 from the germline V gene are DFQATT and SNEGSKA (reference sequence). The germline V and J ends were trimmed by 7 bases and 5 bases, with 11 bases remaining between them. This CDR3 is CSGGGNTEAFF. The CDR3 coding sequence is TGCAGTGGGGGAGGAAATACTGAAGCTTTCTTT.

The CDR3 region is CSARSETQYF. The CDR3 nucleotides read TGCAGTGCTAGAAGCGAGACCCAGTACTTC. The V gene is TRBV20-1, the J gene TRBJ2-5, with D unresolved. CDR3 size: 10 residues. V dropped 2 bases and J dropped 5 bases, with 3 bases sitting between them. Germline values: CDR1 DFQATT, CDR2 SNEGSKA (reference sequence).